This TCR beta chain originates from a study of blood T cells in healthy people across ages. Samples had at least 7 million PBMCs isolated from them. It was with a sample-barcoded 5' primer and a J-beta primer mix that a second PCR of roughly 6 to 12 cycles was run. MiXCR, applied by TCRdb to the 5' RACE reads, yields one record per CDR3 protein. The repertoire holds about 1.6 million distinct CDR3 sequences, with about 32% as singletons. The CDR3 has 20 residues. Trimming took 5 bases from V and 2 from J, leaving 31 bases between them. CDR1 is MNHEY and CDR2 is SVGEGT in the germline V gene. The rearrangement links TRBV6-2 or TRBV6-3 to TRBJ2-7; tentative D call: TRBD1 (6 bases). The clonotype comes from a woman aged 25 to 39 in good health. Sequencing was carried out using blood. The CDR3 loop reads CASSVTSQGRSSLKAYEQYF. The CDR3 DNA is TGTGCCAGCAGTGTGACATCTCAGGGGCGGAGTAGCCTCAAGGCCTACGAGCAGTACTTC.